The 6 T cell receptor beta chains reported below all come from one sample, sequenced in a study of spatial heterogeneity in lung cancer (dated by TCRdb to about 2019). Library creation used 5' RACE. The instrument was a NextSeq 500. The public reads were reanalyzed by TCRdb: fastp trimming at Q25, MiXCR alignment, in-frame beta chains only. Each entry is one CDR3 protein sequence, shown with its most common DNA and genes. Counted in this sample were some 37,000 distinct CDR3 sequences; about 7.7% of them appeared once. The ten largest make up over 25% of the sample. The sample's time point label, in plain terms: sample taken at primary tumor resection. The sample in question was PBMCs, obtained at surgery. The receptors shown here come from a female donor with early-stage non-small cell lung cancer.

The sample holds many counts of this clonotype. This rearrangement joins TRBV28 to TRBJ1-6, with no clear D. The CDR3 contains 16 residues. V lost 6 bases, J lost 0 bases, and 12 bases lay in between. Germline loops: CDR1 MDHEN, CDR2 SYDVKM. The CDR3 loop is CASSVPGFSYNSPLHF. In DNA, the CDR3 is TGTGCCAGCAGCGTACCGGGTTTCTCCTATAATTCACCCCTCCACTTT.

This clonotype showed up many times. CDR3 DNA: TGTGCCAGCAGAGCTAACAGGGGTCGGCAAGAGACCCAGTACTTC. Protein product: CASRANRGRQETQYF. This chain uses TRBV2 with TRBJ2-5, with 7 positions matching TRBD1. Germline CDR1 SNHLY, CDR2 FYNNEI. Losses at the gene ends were 6 bases for V and 2 bases for J; bases not matched to a gene: 9. This CDR3 spans 15 amino acids.

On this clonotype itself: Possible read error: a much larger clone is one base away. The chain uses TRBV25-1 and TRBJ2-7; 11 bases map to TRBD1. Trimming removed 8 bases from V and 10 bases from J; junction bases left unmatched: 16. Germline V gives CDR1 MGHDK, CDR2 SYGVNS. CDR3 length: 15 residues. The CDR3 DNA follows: TGTGCCAGCGGTAATCCGGGACAGGGGGTTGGGGATCAGTACTTC. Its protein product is CASGNPGQGVGDQYF.

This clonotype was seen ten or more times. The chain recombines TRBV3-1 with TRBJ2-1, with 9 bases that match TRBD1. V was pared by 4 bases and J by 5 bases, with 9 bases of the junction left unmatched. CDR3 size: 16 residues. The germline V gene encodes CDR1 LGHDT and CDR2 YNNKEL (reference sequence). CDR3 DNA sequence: TGTGCCAGCAGCCCGTGGGGGACAGGGAAAGACAATGAGCAGTTCTTC. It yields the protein CASSPWGTGKDNEQFF.

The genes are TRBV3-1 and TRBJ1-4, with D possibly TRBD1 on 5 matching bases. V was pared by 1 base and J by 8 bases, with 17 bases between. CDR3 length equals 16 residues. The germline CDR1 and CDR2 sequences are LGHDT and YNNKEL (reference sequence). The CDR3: CASSQVGQGYEEKLFF. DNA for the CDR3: TGTGCCAGCAGCCAAGTTGGCCAGGGTTATGAGGAAAAACTGTTTTTT.

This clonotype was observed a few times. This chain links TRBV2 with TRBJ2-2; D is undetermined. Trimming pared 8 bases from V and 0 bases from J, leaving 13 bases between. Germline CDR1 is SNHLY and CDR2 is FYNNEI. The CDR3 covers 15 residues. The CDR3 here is CASRQDPANTGELFF. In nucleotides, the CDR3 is TGTGCCAGCCGTCAGGACCCGGCGAACACCGGGGAGCTGTTTTTT. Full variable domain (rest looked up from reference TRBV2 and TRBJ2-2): EPEVTQTPSHQVTQMGQEVILRCVPISNHLYFYWYRQILGQKVEFLVSFYNNEISEKSEIFDDQFSVERPDGSNFTLKIRSTKLEDSAMYFCASRQDPANTGELFFGEGSRLTVL.